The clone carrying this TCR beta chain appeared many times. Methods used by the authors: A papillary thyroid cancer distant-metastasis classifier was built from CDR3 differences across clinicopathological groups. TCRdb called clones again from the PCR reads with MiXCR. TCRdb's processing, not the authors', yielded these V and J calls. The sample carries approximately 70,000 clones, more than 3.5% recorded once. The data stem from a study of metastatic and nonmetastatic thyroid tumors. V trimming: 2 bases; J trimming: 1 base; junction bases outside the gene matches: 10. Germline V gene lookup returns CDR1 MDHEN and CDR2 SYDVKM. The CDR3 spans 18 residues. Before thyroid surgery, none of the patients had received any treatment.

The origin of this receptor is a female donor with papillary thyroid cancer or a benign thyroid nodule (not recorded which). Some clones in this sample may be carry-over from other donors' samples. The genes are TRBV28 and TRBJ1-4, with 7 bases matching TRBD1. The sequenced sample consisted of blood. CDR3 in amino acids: CASSLPTDRAETNEKLFF. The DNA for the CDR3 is TGTGCCAGCAGTTTACCTACCGACAGGGCAGAAACTAATGAAAAACTGTTTTTT. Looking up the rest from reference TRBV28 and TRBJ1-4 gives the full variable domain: DVKVTQSSRYLVKRTGEKVFLECVQDMDHENMFWYRQDPGLGLRLIYFSYDVKMKEKGDIPEGYSVSREKKERFSLILESASTNQTSMYLCASSLPTDRAETNEKLFFGSGTQLSVL.